This TCR beta chain derives from a study of shared clonotypes between healthy human individuals. The V and J ends lost 5 bases and 3 bases respectively, with 13 bases between them. This CDR3 contains 14 residues. Germline values: CDR1 MNHEY, CDR2 SMNVEV (reference sequence). Study results and caveats: Represented diversity, genetic and exposure-history alike, was limited by few donors.

Donors, healthy HIV-negative adults, lacked recent acute infections or vaccinations. Investigators divided CD4+ cells into CD45RA+ naive and CD45RA-negative memory subsets. This clone was seen only once. Its antigen remains unknown. As handled by the study authors: ImmunoSEQ only sent back junction sequences with no quality scores, so filtering was done differently. The data were produced by immunoSEQ multiplex PCR, yet TCRdb's version contains in-frame clones alone and is incomplete. The V and J calls and the clone size are those of that table, but D and trimming were determined from the DNA. The repertoire holds 2 million to 2.5 million clones, with about 94% as singletons.

The receptor comes from a young man in good health. This chain connects TRBV27 to TRBJ1-2; D may be TRBD1 (6 bases). Input material: naive CD4+ T cells sorted from blood. Subset in this sample: CD45RA+ positively selected. The CDR3 here is CASSLTGTYYGYTF. CDR3 DNA: TGTGCCAGCAGTCTAACAGGGACATACTATGGCTACACCTTC.